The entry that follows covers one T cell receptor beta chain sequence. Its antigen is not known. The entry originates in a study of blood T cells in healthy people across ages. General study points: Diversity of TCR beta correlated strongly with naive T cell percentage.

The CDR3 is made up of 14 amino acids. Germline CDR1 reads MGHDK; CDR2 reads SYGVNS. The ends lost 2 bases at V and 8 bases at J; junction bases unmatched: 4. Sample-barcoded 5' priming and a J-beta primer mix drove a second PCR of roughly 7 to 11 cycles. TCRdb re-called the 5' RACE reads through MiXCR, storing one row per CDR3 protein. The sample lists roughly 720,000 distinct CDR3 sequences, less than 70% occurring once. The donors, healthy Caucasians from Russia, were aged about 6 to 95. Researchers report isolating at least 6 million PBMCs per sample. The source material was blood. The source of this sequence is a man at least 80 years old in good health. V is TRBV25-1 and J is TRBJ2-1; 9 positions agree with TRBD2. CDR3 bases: TGTGCCAGCAGTGAAGCGGGAGGGTTGGATGAGCAGTTCTTC. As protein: CASSEAGGLDEQFF.